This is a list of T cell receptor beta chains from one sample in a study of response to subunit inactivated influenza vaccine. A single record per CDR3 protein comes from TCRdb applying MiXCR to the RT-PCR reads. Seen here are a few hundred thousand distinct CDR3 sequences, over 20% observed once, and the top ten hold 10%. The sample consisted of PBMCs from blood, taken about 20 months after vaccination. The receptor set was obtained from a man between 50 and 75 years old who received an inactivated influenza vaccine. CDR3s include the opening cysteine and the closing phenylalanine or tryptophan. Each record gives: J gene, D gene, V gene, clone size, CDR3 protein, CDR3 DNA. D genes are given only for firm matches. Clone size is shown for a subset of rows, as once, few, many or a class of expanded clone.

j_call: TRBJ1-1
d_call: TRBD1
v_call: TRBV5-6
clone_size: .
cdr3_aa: CASRNGQDTTMNTEAFF
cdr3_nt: TGTGCCAGCAGAAATGGACAGGACACCACCATGAACACTGAAGCTTTCTTT

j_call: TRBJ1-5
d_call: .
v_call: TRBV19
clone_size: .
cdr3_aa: CARQPQHF
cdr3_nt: TGTGCCAGACAGCCCCAGCATTTT

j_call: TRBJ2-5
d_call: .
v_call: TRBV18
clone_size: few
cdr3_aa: CASSPMKQEQETQYF
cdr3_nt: TGTGCCAGCTCACCAATGAAACAGGAACAAGAGACCCAGTACTTC

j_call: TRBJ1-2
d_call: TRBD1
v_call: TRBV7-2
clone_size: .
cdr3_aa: CASSPGGQDYGYTF
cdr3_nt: TGTGCCAGCTCCCCCGGGGGACAGGATTATGGCTACACCTTC

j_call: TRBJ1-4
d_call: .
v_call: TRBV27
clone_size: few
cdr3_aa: CASGRKGVPNEKLFF
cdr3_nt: TGTGCCAGCGGCCGTAAGGGTGTGCCTAATGAAAAACTGTTTTTT

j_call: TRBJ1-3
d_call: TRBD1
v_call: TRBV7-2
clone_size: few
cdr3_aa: CASSHRTGSSGNTIYF
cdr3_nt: TGTGCCAGCAGCCATAGGACAGGGAGCTCTGGAAACACCATATATTTT

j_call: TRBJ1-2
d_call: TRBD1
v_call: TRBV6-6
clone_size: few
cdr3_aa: CASSSPGQGYGYTF
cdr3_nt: TGTGCCAGCAGTTCGCCGGGACAGGGCTATGGCTACACCTTC

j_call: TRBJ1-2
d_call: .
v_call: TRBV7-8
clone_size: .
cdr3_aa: CASSLEGPGLNYGYTF
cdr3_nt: TGTGCCAGCAGCTTAGAGGGTCCGGGGCTGAACTATGGCTACACCTTC

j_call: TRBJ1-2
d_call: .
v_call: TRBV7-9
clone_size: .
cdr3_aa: CASSLGAVRVHGYTF
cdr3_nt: TGTGCCAGCAGCTTAGGGGCTGTTAGGGTGCATGGCTACACCTTC

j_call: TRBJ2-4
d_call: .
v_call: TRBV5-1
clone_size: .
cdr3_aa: CASSTGPMVAKNIQYF
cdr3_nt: TGCGCCAGCAGCACAGGACCTATGGTGGCCAAAAACATTCAGTACTTC

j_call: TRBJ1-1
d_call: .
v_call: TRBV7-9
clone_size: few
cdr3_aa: CASSLEWAEAFF
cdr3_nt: TGTGCCAGCAGCTTAGAATGGGCTGAAGCTTTCTTT

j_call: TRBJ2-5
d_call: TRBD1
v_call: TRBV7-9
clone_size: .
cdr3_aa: CASSSDRRQETQYF
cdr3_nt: TGTGCCAGCAGCTCGGACAGGAGACAAGAGACCCAGTACTTC

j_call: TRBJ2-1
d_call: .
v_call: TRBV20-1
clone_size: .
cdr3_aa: CSARGGMAGARNEQFF
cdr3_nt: TGCAGTGCTAGAGGGGGTATGGCAGGGGCGCGCAATGAGCAGTTCTTC

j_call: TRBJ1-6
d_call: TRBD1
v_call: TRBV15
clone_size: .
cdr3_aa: CATSRVGGNSPLHF
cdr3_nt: TGTGCCACCAGCAGAGTAGGGGGCAATTCACCCCTCCACTTT

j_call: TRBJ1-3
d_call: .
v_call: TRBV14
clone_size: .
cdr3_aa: CASSQGTVGNTIYF
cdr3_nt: TGTGCCAGCAGCCAAGGAACAGTTGGAAACACCATATATTTT

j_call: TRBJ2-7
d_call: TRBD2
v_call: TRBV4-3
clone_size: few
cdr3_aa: CASSQDSGSDEQYF
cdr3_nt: TGCGCCAGCAGCCAAGATAGCGGGAGCGACGAGCAGTACTTC

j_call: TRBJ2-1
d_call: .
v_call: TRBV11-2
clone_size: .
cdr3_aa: CASSFAGFSYNEQFF
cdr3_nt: TGTGCCAGCAGCTTTGCCGGTTTTTCCTACAATGAGCAGTTCTTC

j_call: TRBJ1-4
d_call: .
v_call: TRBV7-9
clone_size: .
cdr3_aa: CASSFENPRGKLFF
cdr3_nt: TGTGCCAGCAGCTTCGAGAACCCAAGGGGAAAACTGTTTTTT

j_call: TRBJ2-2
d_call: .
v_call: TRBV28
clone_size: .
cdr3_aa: CASRPHRDNTGELFF
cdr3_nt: TGTGCCAGCAGGCCCCACAGGGATAACACCGGGGAGCTGTTTTTT

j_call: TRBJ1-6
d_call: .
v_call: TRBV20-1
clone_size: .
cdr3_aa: CSASPWGSPLHF
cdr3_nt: TGCAGTGCCAGCCCTTGGGGTTCACCCCTCCACTTT

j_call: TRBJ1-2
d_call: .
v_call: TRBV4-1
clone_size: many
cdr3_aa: CASSQDLVVGSGYTF
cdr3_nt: TGCGCCAGCAGCCAAGATCTTGTGGTTGGGTCTGGCTACACCTTC

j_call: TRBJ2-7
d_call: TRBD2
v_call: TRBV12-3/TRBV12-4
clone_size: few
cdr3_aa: CASSRSSGGNSYEQYF
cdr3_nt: TGTGCCAGCAGTCGCTCTAGCGGGGGGAACTCCTACGAGCAGTACTTC

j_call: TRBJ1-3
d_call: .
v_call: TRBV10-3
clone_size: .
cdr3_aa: CAISLQGPGNTIYF
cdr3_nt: TGTGCCATCAGTTTACAGGGACCTGGAAACACCATATATTTT